This TCR beta chain was identified in a study of CD8 T cells in ankylosing spondylitis. V lost 3 bases, J lost 1 base, and 19 bases lay in between. This CDR3 region has 17 residues. Germline CDR1 and CDR2: SGHRS and YFSETQ. TCRdb called the 5' RACE reads again in MiXCR, with one record for every CDR3 protein. The profile shows a few hundred thousand distinct CDR3 sequences, 20% to 25% of them singletons. Notes on this clonotype: Its specificity is not known.

Study outcomes and limitations: Characteristic, it appeared, of ankylosing spondylitis blood was a TCR beta motif of several highly homologous variants.

The sequence derives from a male donor with ankylosing spondylitis. Input material: blood, either unsorted or a sorted T cell fraction (not recorded which). V gene TRBV5-1 combines with J gene TRBJ2-5; D may be TRBD1 (6 bases). CDR3 in amino acids: CASSWTPAQGIQETQYF. The CDR3 nucleotides read TGCGCCAGCAGCTGGACCCCTGCGCAGGGGATCCAAGAGACCCAGTACTTC. The whole variable domain, remainder taken from reference TRBV5-1 and TRBJ2-5, is KAGVTQTPRYLIKTRGQQVTLSCSPISGHRSVSWYQQTPGQGLQFLFEYFSETQRNKGNFPGRFSGRQFSNSRSEMNVSTLELGDSALYLCASSWTPAQGIQETQYFGPGTRLLVL.